A single sample is the source of the 26 T cell receptor beta chains below, sequenced in a study of cytomegalovirus exposure and HLA in healthy donors. With 60 Vbeta and 13 Jbeta primers, the PCR was carried out. Clones were read by immunoSEQ multiplex PCR, and TCRdb kept only the in-frame ones, dropping some. This sample lists around 74,000 clones; its ten largest clones have around 15%. The source material was PBMCs. Receptor source: a man aged 50 to 60 in good health and CMV-seropositive.

The V call is TRBV2, the J call TRBJ1-4; 7 bases line up with TRBD1. This CDR3 has 16 amino acids. Germline V CDR1 and CDR2: SNHLY, FYNNEI. The V gene end was trimmed by 5 bases and the J gene end by 4 bases; junction bases not matched to a gene: 10. In DNA, the CDR3 is TGTGCCAGCAGTCGATCCGAGGGACAGAATAATGAAAAACTGTTTTTT. The encoded protein is CASSRSEGQNNEKLFF. The entire variable domain, with the rest obtained from reference TRBV2 and TRBJ1-4, is as follows: EPEVTQTPSHQVTQMGQEVILRCVPISNHLYFYWYRQILGQKVEFLVSFYNNEISEKSEIFDDQFSVERPDGSNFTLKIRSTKLEDSAMYFCASSRSEGQNNEKLFFGSGTQLSVL.

V and J are TRBV10-3 and TRBJ1-2, with a weak D call TRBD1 (5 bases). V lost 4 bases and J 4 bases, leaving 13 bases between the germline ends. This CDR3 is 14 amino acids long. Germline CDR1 and CDR2: ENHRY and SYGVKD. CDR3 loop: CAISGGRGGYGYTF. The CDR3 nucleotides read TGTGCCATCAGTGGAGGAAGGGGAGGCTATGGCTACACCTTC.

The chain joins TRBV6-5 to TRBJ1-6; D is uncertain. The germline CDR1 and CDR2 sequences are MNHEY and SVGAGI. This CDR3 has 13 amino acids. Trimming cost V 7 bases and J 11 bases, with 15 bases left between them. The CDR3 bases are TGTGCCAGCACCCAGAGGGAGGGAGCACCCCTCCACTTT. Translated, it gives CASTQREGAPLHF.

The chain joins TRBV4-1 to TRBJ2-7; a possible D gene is TRBD1 (5 bases). V dropped 3 bases and J dropped 2 bases, with 14 bases sitting between them. Per the germline V gene, CDR1 is MGHRA and CDR2 is YSYEKL. The CDR3 spans 15 residues. CDR3: CASSHLDSTAYEQYV. CDR3 in DNA: TGCGCCAGCAGCCACCTTGACAGTACTGCCTACGAGCAGTACGTC.

The chain joins TRBV4-1 to TRBJ2-1; TRBD2 matches at 8 bases. Trimming took 4 bases from V and 6 from J; bases not matched to a gene: 5. From germline, CDR1 is MGHRA and CDR2 YSYEKL. The CDR3 runs to 14 residues. For the CDR3, the DNA is TGCGCCAGCAGCCTCGGACTAGCTTCCAATGAGCAGTTCTTC. This codes for CASSLGLASNEQFF.

The chain's CDR3 is CASSLGAGLSYEQYF. The CDR3 DNA is TGCGCCAGCAGCTTGGGAGCGGGACTCTCCTACGAGCAGTACTTC. The chain carries TRBV5-1 and TRBJ2-7; TRBD2 matches at 7 bases. Germline V gene data show CDR1 as SGHRS and CDR2 as YFSETQ. This CDR3 comprises 15 residues. The V gene end was trimmed by 0 bases and the J gene end by 0 bases; junction bases not matched to a gene: 3.

As for this clone: This CDR3 is also generated by other DNA sequences in the sample. This chain uses TRBV6-5 with TRBJ1-2; D is unresolved. The germline V and J ends were trimmed by 0 bases and 6 bases, with 5 bases remaining between them. CDR1 and CDR2 (germline): MNHEY, SVGAGI. CDR3 length: 12 amino acids. The CDR3 DNA reads TGTGCCAGCAGTTACTCGCGGAATGGCTACACCTTC. Translated: CASSYSRNGYTF.

This rearrangement joins TRBV11-2 to TRBJ2-7; TRBD1 might be the D (6 bases). The V end was cut by 1 base, the J end by 5 bases, with 15 bases between. CDR1 SGHAT and CDR2 FQNNGV come from the germline V gene. There are 15 residues in the CDR3. In DNA form, the CDR3 reads TGTGCCAGCAGCTTAGCCGGCCTAGGGGGAGACGAGCAGTACTTC. Its translation: CASSLAGLGGDEQYF.

This chain uses TRBV5-1 with TRBJ2-5; 9 bases agree with TRBD2. Losses at the gene ends were 7 bases for V and 4 bases for J; bases not matched to a gene: 11. Germline V gene sequence: CDR1 SGHRS, CDR2 YFSETQ. There are 15 residues in the CDR3. This CDR3 reads CASYRTSALGETQYF. CDR3 DNA: TGCGCCAGCTACCGGACTAGCGCCTTAGGAGAGACCCAGTACTTC.

The chain is built from TRBV4-2 and TRBJ2-2; TRBD2 matches at 8 bases. Trimming cost V 3 bases and J 3 bases; bases outside gene matches: 0. The length of the CDR3 is 14 residues. The germline V gene encodes CDR1 LGHNA and CDR2 YNFKEQ. CDR3 DNA: TGTGCCAGCAGCCAGGGACTAGACACCGGGGAGCTGTTTTTT. Translation gives CASSQGLDTGELFF.

This CDR3 is CASSSEGDTEAFF. The CDR3 region has the DNA TGTGCCAGCAGCTCGGAGGGTGACACTGAAGCTTTCTTT. The rearrangement uses TRBV5-4 and TRBJ1-1; D gene unclear. V was shortened by 3 bases and J by 3 bases, with 9 bases between the two germline ends. The CDR3 runs 13 residues. Germline CDR1 SGHNT, CDR2 YYREEE (reference sequence). Full variable domain (remainder filled in from reference TRBV5-4 and TRBJ1-1): ETGVTQSPTHLIKTRGQQVTLRCSSQSGHNTVSWYQQALGQGPQFIFQYYREEENGRGNFPPRFSGLQFPNYSSELNVNALELDDSALYLCASSSEGDTEAFFGQGTRLTVV.

This chain links TRBV19 with TRBJ1-2; TRBD1 matches 8 bases. Germline trimming cut 1 base from V and 3 bases from J; bases unmatched to any gene: 4. The CDR3 length is 15 residues. In germline, CDR1 is LNHDA, CDR2 SQIVND (reference sequence). In DNA form, the CDR3 reads TGTGCCAGTAGTATAGGCAGGGGGCGCGACTATGGCTACACCTTC. This codes for CASSIGRGRDYGYTF.

Details on this clone: The limits of the CDR3 on the DNA are not certain, so only TCRdb's listed CDR3 is given. The V and J genes are TRBV21-1 and TRBJ1-3; the DNA was not compared with TRBD1, the D call given in the table. TRBV21-1 is a pseudogene locus. The CDR3 spans 15 amino acids, including both terminal residues. The CDR3 loop reads CASSPPWGQGNTIYF.

The chain links TRBV7-3 to TRBJ2-7; 10 nucleotides agree with TRBD2. This CDR3 is built from 14 residues. The germline V gene has CDR1 SGHTA and CDR2 FQGTGA. The ends lost 5 bases at V and 4 bases at J; junction bases unmatched: 5. The CDR3 region has the DNA TGTGCCAGCAGCACCTCTAGCGGGGGATACGAGCAGTACGTC. Amino acid sequence: CASSTSSGGYEQYV.

This chain links TRBV19 with TRBJ2-5; D is possibly TRBD1 (5 bases). Germline V gene data show CDR1 as LNHDA and CDR2 as SQIVND (reference sequence). The CDR3 runs 11 residues. The V end was cut by 4 bases, the J end by 7 bases, with 7 bases between. The CDR3 bases are TGTGCCAGTAGTAACCAGGGGACCCAGTACTTC. Its translation is CASSNQGTQYF.

The chain couples TRBV9 to TRBJ1-3; unclear D gene. V lost 2 bases and J lost 0, with 3 bases in between. This CDR3 is built from 13 residues. The V gene's germline CDR1 is SGDLS and CDR2 YYNGEE. CDR3 in DNA: TGTGCCAGCAGCGTCTCCTCTGGAAACACCATATATTTT. Its protein is CASSVSSGNTIYF.

V gene TRBV4-1 combines with J gene TRBJ2-6; no definite D call. The V and J ends lost 3 bases and 0 bases respectively, with 18 bases between them. Looked up from germline, CDR1 is MGHRA and CDR2 is YSYEKL. The CDR3 is 19 residues long. The CDR3 DNA is TGCGCCAGCAGCCATCTTGGGCTCTCAGACCCCTCTGGGGCCAACGTCCTGACTTTC. As protein: CASSHLGLSDPSGANVLTF.

The chain links TRBV9 to TRBJ2-5; 7 bases are a match to TRBD1. V lost 0 bases to trimming and J lost 5 bases; unmatched junction nucleotides: 13. In germline, CDR1 is SGDLS, CDR2 YYNGEE. The CDR3 covers 17 residues. This CDR3 is CASSVGITDRASETQYF. DNA for the CDR3: TGTGCCAGCAGCGTAGGAATTACCGACAGGGCCTCTGAGACCCAGTACTTC.

V gene TRBV7-3 combines with J gene TRBJ2-2, with 7 bases fitting TRBD1. J was trimmed by 3 bases and V by 5 bases; bases with no gene match: 3. The germline gives CDR1 SGHTA, CDR2 FQGTGA. CDR3 length: 14 residues. The CDR3 spells CASSLDRYTGELFF. The CDR3 DNA is TGTGCCAGCAGCCTGGACAGGTACACCGGGGAGCTGTTTTTT. The complete variable domain, with remaining parts taken from reference TRBV7-3 and TRBJ2-2, reads GAGVSQTPSNKVTEKGKYVELRCDPISGHTALYWYRQSLGQGPEFLIYFQGTGAADDSGLPNDRFFAVRPEGSVSTLKIQRTERGDSAVYLCASSLDRYTGELFFGEGSRLTVL.

The V and J genes are TRBV29-1 and TRBJ1-2, with 10 bases matching TRBD1. After removal of 3 bases from V and 2 bases from J, the junction contained 0 bases not matched to a gene. The CDR3 is 13 residues long. Germline V CDR1 and CDR2: SQVTM, ANQGSEA. CDR3 DNA: TGCAGCGTTGAGGGACAGGGGAACTATGGCTACACCTTC. Translation gives CSVEGQGNYGYTF.

The rearrangement joins TRBV5-6 to TRBJ1-4; 8 nucleotides line up with TRBD1. The V and J ends lost 0 bases and 8 bases, in that order; junction bases with no gene match: 3. This CDR3 comprises 14 residues. CDR1 and CDR2 from the germline V gene are SGHDT and YYEEEE. The CDR3 sequence is CASSLDRGNEKLFF. The CDR3 DNA follows: TGTGCCAGCAGCTTGGACAGGGGGAACGAAAAACTGTTTTTT.

V usage is TRBV5-1 and J usage is TRBJ1-1; 9 nucleotides line up with TRBD1. The CDR3 loop spans 15 amino acids. V was clipped by 2 bases and J by 3 bases; unmatched bases: 5. The germline V gene encodes CDR1 SGHRS and CDR2 YFSETQ. The CDR3 DNA follows: TGCGCCAGCAGCTTAATGACAGGGGGGGACACTGAAGCTTTCTTT. Translating gives CASSLMTGGDTEAFF.

The V gene is TRBV6-1, the J gene TRBJ1-2; D unresolved. Trimming removed 5 bases from V and 6 bases from J, with 13 bases in between. This CDR3 is 13 amino acids long. Germline CDR1 and CDR2: MNHNS and SASEGT. CDR3 nucleotides: TGTGCCAGCAGTATATCCCCCAGTGATGGCTACACCTTC. Encoded protein: CASSISPSDGYTF.

The V and J genes are TRBV7-9 and TRBJ1-4; 7 positions match TRBD1. CDR1 is SEHNR, CDR2 FQNEAQ, per germline (reference sequence). Germline trimming cut 5 bases from V and 7 bases from J; bases unmatched to any gene: 7. This CDR3 has 14 amino acids. The CDR3 reads CASSPTGVGEKLFF. For the CDR3, the DNA is TGTGCCAGCAGCCCTACAGGGGTTGGTGAAAAACTGTTTTTT. The full variable domain, rest sourced from reference TRBV7-9 and TRBJ1-4, is DTGVSQNPRHKITKRGQNVTFRCDPISEHNRLYWYRQTLGQGPEFLTYFQNEAQLEKSRLLSDRFSAERPKGSFSTLEIQRTEQGDSAMYLCASSPTGVGEKLFFGSGTQLSVL.

About this clone itself: This sample includes further DNA sequences coding for the same CDR3. The chain links TRBV19 to TRBJ2-3; 7 bases agree with TRBD2. From germline, CDR1 is LNHDA and CDR2 SQIVND (reference sequence). CDR3 size: 18 residues. This CDR3 is CASSKLEGLAVSTDTQYF. The CDR3 DNA reads TGTGCTTCCAGCAAGTTGGAGGGTCTAGCGGTTAGCACAGATACGCAGTATTTT. Full variable domain (remainder filled in from reference TRBV19 and TRBJ2-3): DGGITQSPKYLFRKEGQNVTLSCEQNLNHDAMYWYRQDPGQGLRLIYYSQIVNDFQKGDIAEGYSVSREKKESFPLTVTSAQKNPTAFYLCASSKLEGLAVSTDTQYFGPGTRLTVL.

This chain connects TRBV6-1 to TRBJ2-7, with 8 positions matching TRBD2. This CDR3 has 14 amino acids. Germline-derived CDR1 and CDR2 are MNHNS and SASEGT. V was clipped by 5 bases and J by 3 bases; unmatched bases: 6. The CDR3 DNA reads TGTGCCAGCAGTTTCGGGGGGGAAGACTACGAGCAGTACGTC. Translation: CASSFGGEDYEQYV.